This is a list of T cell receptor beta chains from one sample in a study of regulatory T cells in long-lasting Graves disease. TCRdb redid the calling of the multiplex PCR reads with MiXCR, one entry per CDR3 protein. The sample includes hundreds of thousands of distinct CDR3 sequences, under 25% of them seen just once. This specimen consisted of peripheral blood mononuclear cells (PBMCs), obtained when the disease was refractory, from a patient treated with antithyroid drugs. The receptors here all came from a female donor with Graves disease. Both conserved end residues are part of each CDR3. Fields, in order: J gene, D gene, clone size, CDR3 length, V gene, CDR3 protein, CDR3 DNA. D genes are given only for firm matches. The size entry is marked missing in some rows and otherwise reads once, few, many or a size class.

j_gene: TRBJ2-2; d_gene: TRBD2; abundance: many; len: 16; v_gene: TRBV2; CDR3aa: CASSDLAGGGTGELFF; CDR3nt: TGTGCCAGCAGCGACCTAGCGGGAGGGGGAACCGGGGAGCTGTTTTTT
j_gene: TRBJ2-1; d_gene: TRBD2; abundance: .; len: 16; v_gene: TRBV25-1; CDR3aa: CASSGSGTIAYNEQFF; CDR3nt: TGTGCCAGCAGTGGAAGCGGGACCATTGCCTACAATGAGCAGTTCTTC
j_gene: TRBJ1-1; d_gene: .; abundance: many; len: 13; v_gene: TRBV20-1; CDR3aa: CSARRTEYTEAFF; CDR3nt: TGCAGTGCTAGAAGGACGGAGTACACTGAAGCTTTCTTT
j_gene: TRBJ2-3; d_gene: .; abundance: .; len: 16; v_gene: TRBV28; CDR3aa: CASSLLGQASTDTQYF; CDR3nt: TGTGCCAGCAGTTTATTGGGACAAGCTAGCACAGATACGCAGTATTTT
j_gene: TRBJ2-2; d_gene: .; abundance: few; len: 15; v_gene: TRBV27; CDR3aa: CASSFDTTNTGELFF; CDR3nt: TGTGCCAGCAGTTTTGACACTACGAACACCGGGGAGCTGTTTTTT
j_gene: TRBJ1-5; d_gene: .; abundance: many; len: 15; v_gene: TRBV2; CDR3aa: CASSAGRNSNQPQHF; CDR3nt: TGTGCCAGCAGTGCTGGACGAAATAGCAATCAGCCCCAGCATTTT
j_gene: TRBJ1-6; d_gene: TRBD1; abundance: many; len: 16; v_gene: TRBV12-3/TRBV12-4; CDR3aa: CASSFLMGQGNSPLHF; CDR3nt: TGTGCCAGCAGTTTTCTGATGGGACAGGGGAACTCACCCCTCCACTTT
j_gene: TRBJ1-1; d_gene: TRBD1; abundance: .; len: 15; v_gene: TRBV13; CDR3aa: CASSLRTGVLSEAFF; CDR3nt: TGTGCCAGCAGCTTAAGGACAGGGGTTCTCTCTGAAGCTTTCTTT
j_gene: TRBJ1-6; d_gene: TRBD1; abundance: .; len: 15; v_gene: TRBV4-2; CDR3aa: CASSQGTGGISPLHF; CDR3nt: TGTGCCAGCAGCCAAGGGACAGGGGGCATATCACCCCTCCACTTT
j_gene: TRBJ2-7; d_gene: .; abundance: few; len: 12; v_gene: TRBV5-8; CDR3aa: CASSALRGEQYF; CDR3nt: TGTGCCAGCAGCGCTCTAAGAGGGGAGCAGTACTTC
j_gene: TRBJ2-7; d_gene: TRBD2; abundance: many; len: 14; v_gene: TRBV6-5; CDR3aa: CASSYGGRANEQYF; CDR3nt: TGTGCCAGCAGTTACGGCGGGAGGGCCAACGAGCAGTACTTC
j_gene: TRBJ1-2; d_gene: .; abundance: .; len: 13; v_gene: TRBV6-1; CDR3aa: CAGEPGYSYGYTF; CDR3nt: TGTGCCGGTGAGCCTGGATATAGCTATGGCTACACCTTC
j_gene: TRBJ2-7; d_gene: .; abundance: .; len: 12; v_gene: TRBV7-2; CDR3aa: CASSFVANEQYF; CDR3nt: TGTGCCAGCAGCTTCGTAGCGAACGAGCAGTACTTC
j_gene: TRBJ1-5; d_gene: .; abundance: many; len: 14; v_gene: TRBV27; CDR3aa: CASSFQGFGQPQHF; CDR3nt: TGTGCCAGCAGTTTCCAGGGGTTTGGACAGCCCCAGCATTTT
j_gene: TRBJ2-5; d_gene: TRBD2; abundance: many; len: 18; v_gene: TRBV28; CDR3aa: CASSLYPVSSGVQETQYF; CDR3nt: TGTGCCAGCAGTTTATACCCCGTTTCTAGCGGGGTTCAAGAGACCCAGTACTTC
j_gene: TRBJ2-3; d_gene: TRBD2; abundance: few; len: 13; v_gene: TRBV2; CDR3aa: CASTTSGEDTQYF; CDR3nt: TGTGCCAGCACCACTAGCGGGGAAGATACGCAGTATTTT
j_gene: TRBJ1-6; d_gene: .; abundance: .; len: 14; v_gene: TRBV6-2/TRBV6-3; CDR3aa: CASSYGGGSSPLHF; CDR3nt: TGTGCCAGCAGTTACGGGGGAGGAAGTTCACCCCTCCACTTT
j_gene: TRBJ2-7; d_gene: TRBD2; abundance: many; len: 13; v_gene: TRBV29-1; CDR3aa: CSVVGGAGGEQYF; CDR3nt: TGCAGCGTTGTTGGAGGGGCGGGAGGCGAGCAGTACTTC
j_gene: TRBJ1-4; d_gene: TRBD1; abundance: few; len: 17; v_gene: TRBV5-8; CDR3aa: CASSLIAGGGSNEKLFF; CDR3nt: TGTGCCAGCAGCTTGATTGCAGGGGGAGGATCTAATGAAAAACTGTTTTTT
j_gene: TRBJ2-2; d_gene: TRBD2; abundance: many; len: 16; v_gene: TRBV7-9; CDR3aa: CASSTTSGRMIGELFF; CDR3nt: TGTGCCAGCAGCACAACTAGCGGGAGGATGATCGGGGAGCTGTTTTTT
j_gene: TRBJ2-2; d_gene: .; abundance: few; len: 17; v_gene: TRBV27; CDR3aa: CASSHRQGRSGTGELFF; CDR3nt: TGTGCCAGCAGCCACCGTCAGGGGAGGAGCGGTACCGGGGAGCTGTTTTTT
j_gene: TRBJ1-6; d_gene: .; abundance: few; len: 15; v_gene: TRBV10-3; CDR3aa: CAISESGGQRSPLHF; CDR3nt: TGTGCCATCAGTGAGTCGGGTGGGCAGAGATCACCCCTCCACTTT
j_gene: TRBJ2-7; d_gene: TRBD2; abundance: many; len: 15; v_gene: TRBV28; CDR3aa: CASSRASGSAWEQYF; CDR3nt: TGTGCCAGCAGCCGGGCGAGCGGGAGCGCCTGGGAGCAGTACTTC
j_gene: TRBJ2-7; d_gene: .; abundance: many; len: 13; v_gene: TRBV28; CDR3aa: CASRLALVYEQYF; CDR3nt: TGTGCCAGCAGGTTAGCATTAGTTTACGAGCAGTACTTC